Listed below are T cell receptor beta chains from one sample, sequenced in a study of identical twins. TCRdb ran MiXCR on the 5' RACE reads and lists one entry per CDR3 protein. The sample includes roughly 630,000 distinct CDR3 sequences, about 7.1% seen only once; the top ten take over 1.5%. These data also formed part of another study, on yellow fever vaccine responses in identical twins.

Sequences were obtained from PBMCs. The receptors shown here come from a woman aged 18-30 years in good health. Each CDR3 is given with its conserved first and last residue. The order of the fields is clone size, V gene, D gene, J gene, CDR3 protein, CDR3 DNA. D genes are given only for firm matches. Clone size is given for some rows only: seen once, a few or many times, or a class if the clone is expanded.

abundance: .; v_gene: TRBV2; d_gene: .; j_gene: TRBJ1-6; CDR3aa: CASSEAGRWNNSPLHF; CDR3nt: TGTGCCAGCAGTGAAGCGGGACGCTGGAATAATTCACCCCTCCACTTT
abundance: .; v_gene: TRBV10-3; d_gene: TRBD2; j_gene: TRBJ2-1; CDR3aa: CAIRREDYNEQFF; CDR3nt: TGTGCCATCCGGCGGGAGGACTACAATGAGCAGTTCTTC
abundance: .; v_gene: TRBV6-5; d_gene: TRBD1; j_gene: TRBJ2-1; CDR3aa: CASSYRGTRGQGGNNEQFF; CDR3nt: TGTGCCAGCAGTTACCGGGGCACGAGGGGACAGGGAGGGAACAATGAGCAGTTCTTC
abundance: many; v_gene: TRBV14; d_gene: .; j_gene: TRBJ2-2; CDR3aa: CASSLGQRGTGELFF; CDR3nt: TGTGCCAGCAGCCTTGGCCAGAGGGGGACCGGGGAGCTGTTTTTT
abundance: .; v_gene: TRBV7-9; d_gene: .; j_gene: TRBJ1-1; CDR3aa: CASSSSDGTEAFF; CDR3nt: TGTGCCAGCAGCTCCTCGGACGGAACTGAAGCTTTCTTT
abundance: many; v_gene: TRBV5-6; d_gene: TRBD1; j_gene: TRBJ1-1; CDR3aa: CASSSTGVIRNTEAFF; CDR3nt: TGTGCCAGCAGCTCTACAGGGGTAATAAGGAACACTGAAGCTTTCTTT
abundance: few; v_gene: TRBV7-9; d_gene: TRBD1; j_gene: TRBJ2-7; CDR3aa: CASSLAPGQSSYEQYF; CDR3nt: TGTGCCAGCAGCTTAGCGCCGGGACAGTCATCCTACGAGCAGTACTTC
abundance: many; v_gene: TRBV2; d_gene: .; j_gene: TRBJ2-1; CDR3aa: CASSEGVQQFF; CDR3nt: TGTGCCAGCAGTGAAGGGGTCCAGCAGTTCTTC
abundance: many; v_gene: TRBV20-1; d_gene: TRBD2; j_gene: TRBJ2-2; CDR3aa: CSAASGRTGELFF; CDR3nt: TGCAGTGCTGCTAGCGGGAGAACCGGGGAGCTGTTTTTT
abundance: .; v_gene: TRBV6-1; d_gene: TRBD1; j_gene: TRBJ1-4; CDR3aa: CASHSTGQPNEKLFF; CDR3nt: TGTGCCAGCCATTCAACGGGACAGCCTAATGAAAAACTGTTTTTT
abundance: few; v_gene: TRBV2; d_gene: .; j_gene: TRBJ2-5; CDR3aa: CASSEPGHQETQYF; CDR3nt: TGTGCCAGCAGTGAACCAGGACACCAAGAGACCCAGTACTTC
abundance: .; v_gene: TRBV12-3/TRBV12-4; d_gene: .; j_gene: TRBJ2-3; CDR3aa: CASGRGSTDTQYF; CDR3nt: TGTGCCAGCGGCCGTGGGAGCACAGATACGCAGTATTTT
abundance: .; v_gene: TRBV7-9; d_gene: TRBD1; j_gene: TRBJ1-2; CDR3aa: CASSLDRQGGGYTF; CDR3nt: TGTGCCAGCAGCTTAGATCGACAGGGTGGAGGCTACACCTTC
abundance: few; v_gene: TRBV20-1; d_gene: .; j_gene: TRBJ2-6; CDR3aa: CSAPAKGAGANVLTF; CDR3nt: TGCAGTGCTCCAGCCAAGGGAGCTGGGGCCAACGTCCTGACTTTC
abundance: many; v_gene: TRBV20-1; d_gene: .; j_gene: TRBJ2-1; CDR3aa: CSARGPIPGRLRFNEQFF; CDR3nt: TGCAGTGCTAGAGGCCCCATTCCTGGAAGGCTGAGATTCAATGAGCAGTTCTTC
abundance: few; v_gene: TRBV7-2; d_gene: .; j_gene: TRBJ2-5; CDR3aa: CASSTWGGAAETQYF; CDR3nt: TGTGCCAGCAGCACATGGGGGGGCGCCGCAGAGACCCAGTACTTC
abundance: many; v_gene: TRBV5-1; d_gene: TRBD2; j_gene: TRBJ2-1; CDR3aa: CASSLRTSGSYNEQFF; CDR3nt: TGCGCCAGCAGCCTACGGACTAGCGGGAGTTACAATGAGCAGTTCTTC
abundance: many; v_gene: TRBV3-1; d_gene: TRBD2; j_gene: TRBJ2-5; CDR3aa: CASSHTSAQETQYF; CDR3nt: TGTGCCAGCAGCCACACTAGCGCACAAGAGACCCAGTACTTC
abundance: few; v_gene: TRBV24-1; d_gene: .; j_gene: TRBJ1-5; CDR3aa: CATSAKGAGNQPQHF; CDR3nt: TGTGCCACCAGTGCTAAAGGGGCTGGGAATCAGCCCCAGCATTTT
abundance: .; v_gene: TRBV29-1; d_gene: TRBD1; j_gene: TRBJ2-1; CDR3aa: CSVEETGGGYNEQFF; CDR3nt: TGCAGCGTTGAAGAGACAGGGGGTGGCTACAATGAGCAGTTCTTC
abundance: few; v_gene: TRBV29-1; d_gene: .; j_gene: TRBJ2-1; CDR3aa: CSVVTVSSYNEQFF; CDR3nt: TGCAGCGTGGTAACGGTGAGCTCCTACAATGAGCAGTTCTTC
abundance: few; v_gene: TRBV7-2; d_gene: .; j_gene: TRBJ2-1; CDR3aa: CASSLLVGGPNEQFF; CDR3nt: TGTGCCAGCAGCTTATTAGTGGGGGGGCCTAATGAGCAGTTCTTC
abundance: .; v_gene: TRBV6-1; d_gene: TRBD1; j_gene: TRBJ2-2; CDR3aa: CASRPTGKNTGELFF; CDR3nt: TGTGCCAGCAGACCGACAGGGAAAAACACCGGGGAGCTGTTTTTT
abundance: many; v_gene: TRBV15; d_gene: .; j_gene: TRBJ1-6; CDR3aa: CATSRGDTGSPLHF; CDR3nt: TGTGCCACCAGCAGAGGGGACACGGGCTCACCCCTCCACTTT
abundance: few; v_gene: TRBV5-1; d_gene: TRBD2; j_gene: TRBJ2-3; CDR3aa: CASIRGTSGAGDTQYF; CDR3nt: TGCGCCAGCATCAGGGGGACTAGCGGGGCGGGAGATACGCAGTATTTT
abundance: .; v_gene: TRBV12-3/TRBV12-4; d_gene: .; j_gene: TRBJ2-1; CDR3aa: CASSLVFNNEQFF; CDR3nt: TGTGCCAGCAGTTTAGTTTTCAACAATGAGCAGTTCTTC
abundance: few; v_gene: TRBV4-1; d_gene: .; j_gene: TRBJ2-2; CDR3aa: CASSTPRKARGPTGELFF; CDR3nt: TGCGCCAGCAGCACCCCGCGGAAGGCTCGGGGTCCCACCGGGGAGCTGTTTTTT
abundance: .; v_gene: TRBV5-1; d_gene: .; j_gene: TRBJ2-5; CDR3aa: CASSLAVGQKQETQYF; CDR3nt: TGCGCCAGCAGCTTGGCCGTAGGACAGAAACAAGAGACCCAGTACTTC
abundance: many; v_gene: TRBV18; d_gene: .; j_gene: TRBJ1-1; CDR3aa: CASSARRGSDTEAFF; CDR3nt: TGTGCCAGCTCAGCACGGAGGGGGTCGGACACTGAAGCTTTCTTT
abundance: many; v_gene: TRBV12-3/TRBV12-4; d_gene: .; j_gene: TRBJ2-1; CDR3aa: CASSLDHYNEQFF; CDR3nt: TGTGCCAGCAGTTTAGACCACTACAATGAGCAGTTCTTC
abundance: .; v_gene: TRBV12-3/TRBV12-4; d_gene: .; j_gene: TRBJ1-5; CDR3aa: CASSMETGGNQPQHF; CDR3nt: TGTGCCAGCAGTATGGAAACTGGGGGCAATCAGCCCCAGCATTTT
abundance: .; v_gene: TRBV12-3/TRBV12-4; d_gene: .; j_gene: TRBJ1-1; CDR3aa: CASRGLAEAFF; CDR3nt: TGTGCCAGCAGGGGCCTAGCTGAAGCTTTCTTT